These T cell receptor beta chains were read from a single sample in a study of control samples from healthy donors and cancer patients. The table came from immunoSEQ multiplex PCR; TCRdb's copy has only in-frame clones and leaves some out. In the table there are 80,000 or so clones, 94% of which are singletons. Specimen: blood. These receptors all come from a woman in her forties in good health. CDR3s include the opening cysteine and the closing phenylalanine or tryptophan. A D gene is named only where the DNA matches it firmly. Clone size is given for some rows only: seen once, a few or many times, or a class if the clone is expanded.

clone_size,d_call,j_call,v_call,cdr3_nt,cdr3_aa
.,.,TRBJ1-4,TRBV19,TGTGCCAGTAGTATCAGAGAAAAACTGTTTTTT,CASSIREKLFF
.,.,TRBJ1-5,TRBV5-6,TGTGCCAGCAGCTCCCTACAGAATAGCAATCAGCCCCAGCATTTT,CASSSLQNSNQPQHF
.,.,TRBJ2-3,TRBV5-6,TGTGCCAGCAGCGTATACACTGTCACAGATACGCAGTATTTT,CASSVYTVTDTQYF
.,.,TRBJ2-3,TRBV2,TGTGCCAGCAGTACCGTAACTGGCACAGATACGCAGTATTTT,CASSTVTGTDTQYF
few,.,TRBJ2-7,TRBV5-4,TGTGCCAGCAGCTACGGTGGAGGGAGCTCCTACGAGCAGTACTTC,CASSYGGGSSYEQYF
once,.,TRBJ1-3,TRBV18,TGTGCCAGCTCACCCCGGGACATTATTCTCGGGGGAAACACCATATATTTT,CASSPRDIILGGNTIYF
.,TRBD2,TRBJ2-2,TRBV28,TGTGCCAGCAGTACAGTAGCGGGGGGGCCTCCCGGGGAGCTGTTTTTT,CASSTVAGGPPGELFF
.,TRBD2,TRBJ2-1,TRBV18,TGTGCCAGCTCACTTACACTAGCGGGTCGTACCTACAATGAGCAGTTCTTC,CASSLTLAGRTYNEQFF
.,.,TRBJ1-2,TRBV15,TGTGCCACCAGCAGAGTCGAGGACACAACTAACTATGGCTACACCTTC,CATSRVEDTTNYGYTF
.,.,TRBJ1-1,TRBV19,TGTGCCAGTAGTATCTATTTGGGATCTGGAACTGAAGCTTTCTTT,CASSIYLGSGTEAFF
.,.,TRBJ1-5,TRBV7-8,TGTGCCAGCAGCTTAACGGTGGGGCAGGGAGGTGGGCAGCCCCAGCATTTT,CASSLTVGQGGGQPQHF
.,TRBD2,TRBJ2-2,TRBV7-9,TGTGCCAGCCGGAGCGGGGGGGCAAACACCGGGGAGCTGTTTTTT,CASRSGGANTGELFF
.,TRBD2,TRBJ2-7,TRBV27,TGTGCCAGCAGTTGGACTAGCGGAAACTACGAGCAGTACTTC,CASSWTSGNYEQYF
.,.,TRBJ2-7,TRBV5-6,TGTGCCAGCAGCGGGTCGGAAGGGGGGACCTCCTACGAGCAGTACTTC,CASSGSEGGTSYEQYF
.,TRBD2,TRBJ2-3,TRBV5-1,TGCGCCAGCAGCCAAGGACTAGGAGCTAGCACAGATACGCAGTATTTT,CASSQGLGASTDTQYF
.,TRBD1,TRBJ2-3,TRBV5-1,TGCGCCAGCAGCTTGGCAGTCAGGGGGCGGGGAGATACGCAGTATTTT,CASSLAVRGRGDTQYF
.,TRBD2,TRBJ2-7,TRBV3-1/TRBV3-2,TGTGCCAGCAGCCAATGGAGCGGGAGGGCCGCCTACGAGCAGTACTTC,CASSQWSGRAAYEQYF
.,.,TRBJ2-7,TRBV30,TGTGCCTGGAGTGTAGAGGTGGGAGTGAGGGAGCAGTACTTC,CAWSVEVGVREQYF
.,.,TRBJ1-4,TRBV19,TGTGCCAGTAGTTCCCGGGTCCCCAATGAAAAACTGTTTTTT,CASSSRVPNEKLFF
few,.,TRBJ2-5,TRBV7-9,TGTGCCAGCAGCCCTGGGGAGACCCAGTACTTC,CASSPGETQYF